This TCR beta chain was captured in a study of identical twins. This clonotype was picked up a small number of times. V lost 1 base, J lost 5 bases, and 7 bases stayed unmatched. Germline V CDR1 and CDR2: SGHTA, FQGNSA. CDR3 length equals 15 residues. TCRdb itself ran the 5' RACE reads through MiXCR, one entry per CDR3 protein. The repertoire holds under 250,000 distinct CDR3 sequences, with roughly 7.5% as singletons. The same data also contributed to another study, on yellow fever vaccine responses in identical twins.

The chain uses TRBV7-2 and TRBJ1-1; 7 bases are a match to TRBD1. The TCR originated in a woman between 18 and 29 years old in good health. The sequenced sample was memory (CD45RO+) T cells sorted from blood. This chain's CDR3 is CASSLVFRGSTEAFF. The CDR3 DNA is TGTGCCAGCAGCTTAGTTTTCAGGGGGAGTACTGAAGCTTTCTTT.